Each of the 19 T cell receptor beta chains below was sequenced from the same sample in a study of blood T cell repertoires in COVID-19. Profiled with immunoSEQ multiplex PCR; TCRdb holds only in-frame clones, not every one. This sample yields some 320,000 clones, of which approximately 89% are seen a single time; roughly 8% belongs to the top ten. Sequencing was performed on peripheral blood. The source is a woman aged 45 to 65 who had recovered from COVID-19.

DNA for the CDR3: TGCAGCGTTGAAGATCCCGGCAGGGTGGGAGGAAACACCATATATTTT. Amino acid sequence: CSVEDPGRVGGNTIYF. The genes are TRBV29-1 and TRBJ1-3, with D possibly matching TRBD1 (5 bases). Trimming removed 0 bases at V and 4 bases at J, with 16 bases between. Germline loops: CDR1 SQVTM, CDR2 ANQGSEA. The CDR3 extends over 16 amino acids.

The J gene is TRBJ2-1, the V gene TRBV7-9; 7 nucleotides line up with TRBD2. This CDR3 region has 16 residues. In germline, CDR1 is SEHNR, CDR2 FQNEAQ (reference sequence). J was trimmed by 2 bases and V by 4 bases; bases with no gene match: 8. The CDR3 reads CASSSPTGTTYNEQFF. The CDR3 nucleotides are TGTGCCAGCAGCTCCCCCACCGGGACTACCTACAATGAGCAGTTCTTC. Full variable domain (outside the CDR3, taken from reference TRBV7-9 and TRBJ2-1): DTGVSQNPRHKITKRGQNVTFRCDPISEHNRLYWYRQTLGQGPEFLTYFQNEAQLEKSRLLSDRFSAERPKGSFSTLEIQRTEQGDSAMYLCASSSPTGTTYNEQFFGPGTRLTVL.

This clone was observed once. The chain employs TRBV7-8 and TRBJ2-7; maybe TRBD1 (6 bases). This CDR3 has 14 amino acids. V was cut by 5 bases and J by 1 base, with 12 bases left in between. The germline CDR1 and CDR2 sequences are SGHVS and FQNEAQ. CDR3 nucleotide sequence: TGTGCCAGCAGCCCGGACAGCGCATCCTACGAGCAGTACTTC. Translation: CASSPDSASYEQYF.

This sequence joins TRBV5-1 and TRBJ2-5, with TRBD1 matching over 8 bases. CDR1 and CDR2 from the germline V gene are SGHRS and YFSETQ. J lost 1 base, V lost 1 base, and 6 bases had no gene match. The length of the CDR3 is 16 residues. The DNA for the CDR3 is TGCGCCAGCAGCTTGAACGGACAGGGCGGCCAAGAGACCCAGTACTTC. This encodes CASSLNGQGGQETQYF.

V usage is TRBV14 and J usage is TRBJ1-2; D possibly corresponds to TRBD1 (5 bases). V was pared by 4 bases and J by 0 bases, with 9 bases between. The CDR3 loop spans 14 amino acids. Germline V gene lookup returns CDR1 SGHDN and CDR2 FVKESK. The CDR3 coding sequence is TGTGCCAGCAGCCCCCGCAGGGCTAACTATGGCTACACCTTC. It yields the protein CASSPRRANYGYTF.

On this clone itself: In the same sample, other DNA sequences code for this CDR3. The V call is TRBV9, the J call TRBJ2-2; possible D gene TRBD2, 6 bases. This CDR3 comprises 16 residues. V gave up 0 bases and J gave up 2 bases, with 11 bases separating them. Germline CDR1 and CDR2: SGDLS and YYNGEE. The chain's CDR3 is CASSVGGGANTGELFF. The CDR3 bases are TGTGCCAGCAGCGTAGGAGGAGGGGCCAACACCGGGGAGCTGTTTTTT.

The CDR3 DNA sequence: TGTGCCAGCAGCTTAGGGACTAGCGGATCAAAGAGCACAGATACGCAGTATTTT. Encoded protein: CASSLGTSGSKSTDTQYF. The chain couples TRBV7-2 to TRBJ2-3; 10 nucleotides align to TRBD2. V lost 1 base, J lost 0 bases, and 7 bases stayed unmatched. There are 18 residues in the CDR3. Per germline, CDR1 SGHTA and CDR2 FQGNSA.

The chain uses TRBV6-2 or TRBV6-3 and TRBJ2-7, with D maybe TRBD2 (5 bases). This CDR3 has 18 residues. The ends were cut back, 0 bases at V and 4 bases at J, with 22 bases in the middle. Germline assignment: CDR1 MNHEY and CDR2 SVGEGT. CDR3 DNA sequence: TGTGCCAGCAGTTACTCCAAGTATTCGTGGGCGCCGGGGTACGAGCAGTACTTC. Protein: CASSYSKYSWAPGYEQYF.

The chain joins TRBV11-2 to TRBJ2-7; D possibly corresponds to TRBD1 (7 bases). CDR1 is SGHAT and CDR2 is FQNNGV in the germline V gene. The CDR3 contains 16 residues. Trimming took 5 bases from V and 4 from J, leaving 21 bases between them. CDR3 sequence (DNA): TGTGCCAGCAGCGGAGGGGGCGCGACAGGGAGGTACGAGCAGTACTTC. Its protein product is CASSGGGATGRYEQYF.

This rearrangement joins TRBV29-1 to TRBJ1-1, with D uncertain. Trimming left V 3 bases short and J 2 bases short, with 13 bases between. Per germline, CDR1 SQVTM and CDR2 ANQGSEA. This CDR3 comprises 14 residues. The CDR3 DNA is TGCAGCGTTGAGTCCAGCGCCAAAAACACTGAAGCTTTCTTT. Encoded protein: CSVESSAKNTEAFF.

The J gene is TRBJ2-1, the V gene TRBV7-2; D is undetermined. Per germline, CDR1 SGHTA and CDR2 FQGNSA. Trimming removed 2 bases at V and 8 bases at J, with 4 bases between. This CDR3 has 11 amino acids. The CDR3 spells CASSLFDEQFF. Here the CDR3 DNA reads TGTGCCAGCAGCTTATTCGATGAGCAGTTCTTC.

The chain employs TRBV7-8 and TRBJ2-3, with 9 nucleotides matching TRBD1. The CDR3 consists of 15 residues. J lost 2 bases, V lost 5 bases, and 5 bases had no gene match. CDR1 and CDR2 from the germline V gene are SGHVS and FQNEAQ. The CDR3 coding sequence is TGTGCCAGCAGCCAAACAGGGGGCACCACAGATACGCAGTATTTT. Translation gives CASSQTGGTTDTQYF.

The V call is TRBV4-2, the J call TRBJ1-2; 7 bases agree with TRBD1. CDR3 length: 14 residues. V shed 4 bases and J 3 bases; nucleotides not matched to a gene: 5. CDR1 and CDR2 (germline): LGHNA, YNFKEQ. The CDR3 region has the DNA TGTGCCAGCAGCCCAGAGGGACAGCACTATGGCTACACCTTC. It specifies CASSPEGQHYGYTF.

This clone was seen just once. The rearrangement joins TRBV21-1 to TRBJ2-3; the tabulated D call, TRBD1, remains unverified against the DNA. TRBV21-1 is noted as a pseudogene. This CDR3 spans 18 amino acids. CDR3 sequence reads: CASSKWAPGDKVTDTQYF. DNA of the CDR3: TGTGCCAGCAGCAAATGGGCTCCAGGTGACAAAGTCACAGATACGCAGTATTTT.

The chain couples TRBV10-3 to TRBJ1-1, with D unresolved. V lost 10 bases, J lost 6 bases, and 15 bases lay in between. Germline V gene lookup returns CDR1 ENHRY and CDR2 SYGVKD. The CDR3 extends over 12 amino acids. The DNA for the CDR3 is TGTGCCACCGAAGACATTGGCGCTGAAGCTTTCTTT. This encodes CATEDIGAEAFF.

The gene calls are TRBV3-1 (or the pseudogene TRBV3-2) and TRBJ2-7; D unclear. The germline V gene encodes CDR1 LGHDT and CDR2 YNNKEL (reference sequence). The CDR3 has 16 amino acids. Trimming stripped 1 base from V and 0 bases from J, with 13 bases between. DNA for the CDR3: TGTGCCAGCAGCCAAGTCAGTATTGGTAACTCCTACGAGCAGTACTTC. Translated: CASSQVSIGNSYEQYF.

The chain combines TRBV27 with TRBJ2-7, with D possibly being TRBD1 (6 bases). In germline, CDR1 is MNHEY, CDR2 SMNVEV (reference sequence). The CDR3 loop spans 14 amino acids. The ends were cut back, 5 bases at V and 2 bases at J, with 13 bases in the middle. CDR3 in amino acids: CASSRQAPPYEQYF. The CDR3 nucleotides are TGTGCCAGCAGTCGACAGGCGCCCCCCTACGAGCAGTACTTC.

The rearrangement uses TRBV5-4 and TRBJ1-6; TRBD1 is a possible D gene (5 bases). The germline CDR1 and CDR2 sequences are SGHNT and YYREEE (reference sequence). Deletions cut 4 bases from V and 10 bases from J, with 18 bases between. The CDR3 consists of 15 residues. The CDR3 DNA sequence: TGTGCCAGCAGCCCGGGACTTGGGAGCGACTCACCCCTCCACTTT. It specifies CASSPGLGSDSPLHF.

The CDR3 DNA reads as TGTGCCTGGGATCTGGGGCACAATCAGCCCCAGCATTTT. This gives the protein CAWDLGHNQPQHF. The chain is built from TRBV30 and TRBJ1-5; D perhaps matches TRBD1 (5 bases). Trimming shortened V by 5 bases and J by 3 bases, and 11 bases separated the two germline ends. Germline CDR1 and CDR2: GTSNPN and SVGIG (reference sequence). The CDR3 loop spans 13 amino acids.